This T cell receptor beta chain derives from a study of PD-1 blockade in classical Hodgkin lymphoma. Repertoires were generated with immunoSEQ multiplex PCR, while TCRdb's copy carries only in-frame clones and drops some. The table lists about 94,000 clones, 93% of them singletons, with roughly 2% in the top ten. Time point reported: cycle 4 day 1 (C4D1), after five to seven weeks of nivolumab. Each of the patients experienced relapse following autologous stem cell transplantation, and their brentuximab vedotin exposure differed. With V trimmed by 5 bases and J by 2 bases, 5 bases remained unmatched. Germline V CDR1 and CDR2: SEHNR, FQNEAQ (reference sequence). CDR3 size: 15 residues.

This chain uses TRBV7-9 with TRBJ1-2, with 10 nucleotides matching TRBD1. The sequencing used peripheral blood mononuclear cells (PBMCs), collected before the fourth cycle of nivolumab. The TCR comes from a human donor with classical Hodgkin lymphoma. The CDR3 is CASSRPGQGNYGYTF. Written as DNA, the CDR3 is TGTGCCAGCAGCCGACCGGGACAGGGGAACTATGGCTACACCTTC. The whole variable domain, remainder taken from reference TRBV7-9 and TRBJ1-2, is DTGVSQNPRHKITKRGQNVTFRCDPISEHNRLYWYRQTLGQGPEFLTYFQNEAQLEKSRLLSDRFSAERPKGSFSTLEIQRTEQGDSAMYLCASSRPGQGNYGYTFGSGTRLTVV.